The sequence of this TCR beta chain was determined in a study of blood T cell repertoires in COVID-19. Germline CDR1 is SGHTA and CDR2 is FQGNSA. With 1 base clipped from V and 10 bases from J, the junction kept 15 bases outside the gene matches. The CDR3 extends over 17 amino acids. Sequencing used immunoSEQ multiplex PCR; TCRdb keeps in-frame clones, though not all of them. The sample has about 140,000 clones; approximately 90% are singletons. This clone was found a few times. Participant ages covered about 18 to 89 years across about two dozen US areas. The receptor was derived from a man aged 50 or older who had recovered from COVID-19. The V gene is TRBV7-2, the J gene TRBJ2-1; TRBD2 matches at 8 bases. Sequencing was carried out using PBMCs or T cells enriched from blood (not recorded which). The CDR3 nucleotides read TGTGCCAGCAGCTTAGTGGCCTCCTCGGGGGGGTATCGGGAGCAGTTCTTC. Translated: CASSLVASSGGYREQFF.